The 25 T cell receptor beta chains reported below all come from one sample, sequenced in a study of shared clonotypes between healthy human individuals. Generated by immunoSEQ multiplex PCR, the TCRdb table keeps only in-frame clones and is missing some. Of some 630,000 clones listed, 60% to 80% are singletons. Sequenced material: memory CD4+ T cells sorted from blood. Subset here: CD45RA-negative fraction. These receptors came from a woman younger than 45 in good health.

This clone was observed a handful of times. V gene TRBV30 combines with J gene TRBJ1-4, with a tentative D call TRBD1 (5 bases). Germline V gene data show CDR1 as GTSNPN and CDR2 as SVGIG (reference sequence). V was pared by 0 bases and J by 2 bases, with 10 bases between. There are 15 residues in the CDR3. The CDR3, as DNA: TGTGCCTGGAGTGTCAAGGGGTACACTAATGAAAAACTGTTTTTT. Protein: CAWSVKGYTNEKLFF. Complete variable domain (other parts from reference TRBV30 and TRBJ1-4): SQTIHQWPATLVQPVGSPLSLECTVEGTSNPNLYWYRQAAGRGLQLLFYSVGIGQISSEVPQNLSASRPQDRQFILSSKKLLLSDSGFYLCAWSVKGYTNEKLFFGSGTQLSVL.

This clone has just one count. The chain employs TRBV19 and TRBJ2-5; D gene uncertain. Germline V lookup: CDR1 LNHDA, CDR2 SQIVND (reference sequence). The CDR3 is 16 residues long. Trimming stripped 3 bases from V and 3 bases from J, with 17 bases between. The CDR3 reads CASSMGSVATKETQYF. The CDR3 DNA is TGTGCCAGTAGTATGGGTTCGGTAGCAACGAAAGAGACCCAGTACTTC. Complete variable domain (other parts from reference TRBV19 and TRBJ2-5): DGGITQSPKYLFRKEGQNVTLSCEQNLNHDAMYWYRQDPGQGLRLIYYSQIVNDFQKGDIAEGYSVSREKKESFPLTVTSAQKNPTAFYLCASSMGSVATKETQYFGPGTRLLVL.

On this clone: Other nucleotide sequences from this sample produce the same CDR3. J is TRBJ2-5 and V is TRBV5-4; D gene ambiguous. The CDR3 is made up of 13 amino acids. V lost 0 bases to trimming and J lost 2 bases, with 5 bases between them. The germline CDR1 and CDR2 sequences are SGHNT and YYREEE (reference sequence). The CDR3 protein is CASSLESQETQYF. Here the CDR3 DNA reads TGTGCCAGCAGCTTGGAAAGTCAAGAGACCCAGTACTTC.

This chain links TRBV9 with TRBJ2-3; D uncertain. The ends were cut back, 3 bases at V and 5 bases at J, with 16 bases in the middle. The CDR3 is 15 residues long. Germline lookup yields CDR1 SGDLS and CDR2 YYNGEE. In nucleotides, the CDR3 is TGTGCCAGCAGCGGGTATAGTCAGGAGATAGATACGCAGTATTTT. Its protein is CASSGYSQEIDTQYF.

Details on this clone: The same CDR3 can be traced to other DNA sequences in this sample. The chain combines TRBV28 with TRBJ2-1; D is unresolved. Per germline, CDR1 MDHEN and CDR2 SYDVKM. This CDR3 region has 12 residues. V was trimmed by 4 bases and J by 5 bases, leaving 6 bases between them. CDR3 DNA sequence: TGTGCCAGCAGTTCCCGGGACAATGAGCAGTTCTTC. Translated, it gives CASSSRDNEQFF.

This clone occurred a few times. The genes are TRBV5-1 and TRBJ2-2, with D possibly TRBD1 on 6 matching bases. The CDR3 runs to 15 residues. V was shortened by 0 bases and J by 2 bases, with 8 bases between the two germline ends. The V gene's germline CDR1 is SGHRS and CDR2 YFSETQ. CDR3 in DNA: TGCGCCAGCAGCTTGGGGGACATTAACACCGGGGAGCTGTTTTTT. Its translation is CASSLGDINTGELFF.

There are a few counts of this clone. The same CDR3 also results from other DNA sequences found in this sample. CDR3 sequence reads: CASSGGSLTGELFF. CDR3 coding DNA: TGCGCCAGCAGCGGTGGATCGCTTACCGGGGAGCTGTTTTTT. This sequence joins TRBV5-1 and TRBJ2-2; D remains ambiguous. From germline, CDR1 is SGHRS and CDR2 YFSETQ. This CDR3 is 14 amino acids long. The V end lost 4 bases, the J end lost 5 bases, and 12 bases lay between the germline ends.

This sequence joins TRBV10-3 and TRBJ1-4; 9 bases map to TRBD1. Germline values: CDR1 ENHRY, CDR2 SYGVKD. Germline trimming cut 5 bases from V and 7 bases from J; bases unmatched to any gene: 2. The CDR3 has 13 residues. The CDR3 here is CAISTGGSEKLFF. CDR3 DNA: TGTGCCATCAGTACAGGGGGCAGTGAAAAACTGTTTTTT.

V is TRBV19 and J is TRBJ2-5, with a possible D match to TRBD2 (6 bases). V was trimmed by 3 bases and J by 5 bases, leaving 13 bases between them. Looked up from germline, CDR1 is LNHDA and CDR2 is SQIVND (reference sequence). The CDR3 spans 14 residues. CDR3 DNA sequence: TGTGCCAGTAGTATTGGGGGGAAAGGGGAGACCCAGTACTTC. It translates to CASSIGGKGETQYF.

J is TRBJ1-5 and V is TRBV9; D unresolved. Trimming shortened V by 1 base and J by 6 bases, and 11 bases separated the two germline ends. CDR3 length: 14 amino acids. Germline loops: CDR1 SGDLS, CDR2 YYNGEE. The CDR3 protein is CASSVSGRGQPQHF. In nucleotides, the CDR3 is TGTGCCAGCAGCGTATCGGGGAGAGGTCAGCCCCAGCATTTT.

The sample holds a few counts of this clone. This chain joins TRBV6-6 and TRBJ2-3; 10 nucleotides match TRBD2. Germline assignment: CDR1 MNHNY and CDR2 SVGAGI (reference sequence). CDR3 length equals 16 residues. V lost 0 bases and J lost 6; bases outside the gene matches: 6. CDR3 region: CASSYSGAGGVDTQYF. CDR3 sequence (DNA): TGTGCCAGCAGTTACTCGGGAGCGGGAGGGGTGGATACGCAGTATTTT.

This clone was observed at least ten times. The chain carries TRBV28 and TRBJ1-2; 11 bases line up with TRBD1. The CDR3 extends over 15 amino acids. Germline assignment: CDR1 MDHEN and CDR2 SYDVKM. V shed 5 bases, J shed 4 bases, and the junction held 6 bases outside the gene matches. The CDR3 sequence: CASSGQGAEGYGYTF. The CDR3 DNA is TGTGCCAGCAGTGGACAGGGGGCGGAAGGCTATGGCTACACCTTC.

This clone was counted ten times or more. The V and J genes are TRBV21-1 and TRBJ2-3. TRBV21-1 is a known pseudogene. The CDR3 has 16 residues. The CDR3: CASIPGGEPCTDTQYF. CDR3 nucleotides: TGTGCCAGCATCCCCGGGGGCGAACCTTGCACAGATACGCAGTATTTT.

This chain joins TRBV4-1 and TRBJ2-7; D ambiguous. Germline CDR1 MGHRA, CDR2 YSYEKL. The CDR3 is 13 residues long. V was trimmed by 1 base and J by 4 bases, leaving 8 bases between them. The CDR3 DNA follows: TGCGCCAGCAGCCAAGTGTATTCTTACGAGCAGTACTTC. It specifies CASSQVYSYEQYF.

The chain employs TRBV14 and TRBJ2-1; D is unresolved. The CDR3 loop spans 16 amino acids. V lost 1 base, J lost 1 base, and 11 bases lay in between. Germline V lookup: CDR1 SGHDN, CDR2 FVKESK. CDR3 loop: CASSQGAPFSYNEQFF. CDR3 bases: TGTGCCAGCAGCCAAGGGGCCCCCTTTTCCTACAATGAGCAGTTCTTC. Full variable domain (remainder filled in from reference TRBV14 and TRBJ2-1): EAGVTQFPSHSVIEKGQTVTLRCDPISGHDNLYWYRRVMGKEIKFLLHFVKESKQDESGMPNNRFLAERTGGTYSTLKVQPAELEDSGVYFCASSQGAPFSYNEQFFGPGTRLTVL.

The V call is TRBV4-2, the J call TRBJ2-2, with a weak D call TRBD1 (5 bases). Trimming took off 5 bases at V and 3 bases at J, with 16 bases between the two ends. Germline loops: CDR1 LGHNA, CDR2 YNFKEQ. The CDR3 has 16 residues. CDR3 sequence (DNA): TGTGCCAGCAGCGGTCTAGGACAAGGGGACACCGGGGAGCTGTTTTTT. Translating gives CASSGLGQGDTGELFF.

The rearrangement joins TRBV5-4 to TRBJ2-7, with D perhaps matching TRBD2 (6 bases). Germline V CDR1 and CDR2: SGHNT, YYREEE (reference sequence). This CDR3 region has 15 residues. Trimming took 1 base from V and 7 from J, leaving 18 bases between them. The CDR3 bases are TGTGCCAGCAGCTTGTATCGGGGGAGCGGTGGAGAGCAGTACTTC. The encoded protein is CASSLYRGSGGEQYF.

Remarks on this clone: The junction shows a germline mismatch at one end, possibly a read error. V gene TRBV11-2 combines with J gene TRBJ2-2; D remains ambiguous. The CDR3 is made up of 13 amino acids. Germline CDR1 is SGHAT and CDR2 is FQNNGV. The CDR3 loop is CASSSPKTGELFF. CDR3 sequence (DNA): TGTGCCAGCAGCTCCCCGAAGACCGGGGAGCTGTTTTTT.

The chain joins TRBV15 to TRBJ1-5, with D possibly being TRBD1 (5 bases). Trimming took off 0 bases at V and 2 bases at J, with 8 bases between the two ends. The CDR3 covers 15 residues. Germline V lookup: CDR1 LNHNV, CDR2 YYDKDF (reference sequence). Here the CDR3 DNA reads TGTGCCACCAGCAGAGAAGGGGCAGGCAATCAGCCCCAGCATTTT. This gives the protein CATSREGAGNQPQHF.

This clone showed up just once. The chain has TRBV11-2 and TRBJ2-3; 10 nucleotides agree with TRBD2. The ends lost 5 bases at V and 2 bases at J; junction bases unmatched: 10. In germline, CDR1 is SGHAT, CDR2 FQNNGV. The CDR3 sequence is 17 residues long. The CDR3 sequence: CASSPLTAGGPTDTQYF. The CDR3 region has the DNA TGTGCCAGCAGCCCCCTCACAGCGGGAGGGCCCACAGATACGCAGTATTTT.

This clone appeared many times. The J gene is TRBJ2-6, the V gene TRBV27; TRBD2 might be the D (5 bases). Trimming removed 4 bases at V and 0 bases at J, with 19 bases between. The CDR3 spans 19 residues. Germline assignment: CDR1 MNHEY and CDR2 SMNVEV (reference sequence). CDR3 in amino acids: CASSSGSMGESSGANVLTF. The CDR3 coding sequence is TGTGCCAGCAGTTCGGGGAGCATGGGTGAGAGCTCTGGGGCCAACGTCCTGACTTTC. Supplemented by reference TRBV27 and TRBJ2-6, the full variable domain reads EAQVTQNPRYLITVTGKKLTVTCSQNMNHEYMSWYRQDPGLGLRQIYYSMNVEVTDKGDVPEGYKVSRKEKRNFPLILESPSPNQTSLYFCASSSGSMGESSGANVLTFGAGSRLTVL.

This chain joins TRBV28 and TRBJ2-3; D gene uncertain. The germline gives CDR1 MDHEN, CDR2 SYDVKM. V was pared by 4 bases and J by 1 base, with 18 bases between. The CDR3 covers 17 residues. CDR3 residues: CASSSPLGSAGTDTQYF. The CDR3, as DNA: TGTGCCAGCAGTTCACCGCTAGGCAGCGCGGGCACAGATACGCAGTATTTT.

V and J are TRBV9 and TRBJ1-2; D unresolved. Germline CDR1 SGDLS, CDR2 YYNGEE. V lost 0 bases and J lost 7, with 7 bases in between. The CDR3 runs to 12 residues. The CDR3 bases are TGTGCCAGCAGCGTAGTCGGAGGTGGCTACACCTTC. This sequence encodes CASSVVGGGYTF.

The chain has TRBV4-1 and TRBJ1-3; D uncertain. Trimming removed 0 bases from V and 7 bases from J, with 7 bases in between. The germline V gene has CDR1 MGHRA and CDR2 YSYEKL. This CDR3 spans 13 amino acids. The CDR3 protein is CASSQDWANTIYF. The CDR3 nucleotides read TGCGCCAGCAGCCAAGATTGGGCGAACACCATATATTTT.

As to this clone: Other DNA sequences in this sample translate to the same CDR3. The rearrangement joins TRBV2 to TRBJ1-2; the D is unclear. Trimming stripped 4 bases from V and 1 base from J, with 7 bases between. CDR1 is SNHLY, CDR2 FYNNEI, per germline. The CDR3 runs 13 residues. The CDR3 reads CASSGQLNYGYTF. The CDR3 DNA is TGTGCCAGCAGTGGGCAGCTTAACTATGGCTACACCTTC.